This T cell receptor (beta chain) was captured in a study of glioma-infiltrating T cells (TCRdb year 2016). General notes on the study: The study sequenced TCR alpha- and beta-chain repertoires from glioma tissue, from non-neoplastic brain tissue and from matched peripheral blood mononuclear cells. To gauge divergence between tissue and blood T-cell populations, every tissue-infiltrating repertoire was compared against the peripheral blood repertoire from the same patient. Three low-grade glioma patients, about eight primary glioblastoma patients and three non-glioma patients contributing non-neoplastic brain tissue were included in the paired cohort.

This clonotype was seen ten or more times. Its target antigen remains unknown. The sample holds no much larger clone one base away, and base qualities are not on file. At the junction V is shortened by 4 bases and J by 2 bases; bases outside the gene matches: 3. CDR1 and CDR2 are drawn from the germline V gene: SNHLY, FYNNEI. The CDR3 sequence holds 15 residues, the cysteine and phenylalanine included. Just CDR3 DNA is preserved here, 45 bases in frame from base 1. The iRepertoire nested amplicon-rescue multiplex PCR (arm-PCR) platform was used to amplify TCR alpha and beta CDR3 regions from RNA. The input for one-step reverse transcription and amplification was about 95-450 ng of either tissue mRNA or PBMC total RNA. After bead purification, a secondary multiplex PCR added Illumina adapters, and libraries were gel-purified between 200 and 400 bp. Demultiplexing relied on internal 6-nucleotide barcodes carried by the libraries. Sequencing of the libraries was done on an Illumina MiSeq using 2x220 or 2x250 nucleotide paired-end reads. Under the source paper's analysis protocol: Paired reads were merged with FLASH 1.2.11 and aligned to the GRCh37 human genome with BWA-MEM before extracting TRA and TRB reads. V and J assignment used an IMGT-derived reference of cassette sequences and CDR3 motifs that included pseudogenes. Three-frame translation of reads was performed, and productive CDR3s were defined as those with a C...FGXG motif and no stop codons. A clonotype was defined as a unique combination of a V-J cassette pair and a CDR3 amino acid sequence. Hamming distance filtering was applied to reads, with thresholds set by the sequence error rate of each sample in mapped regions. The raw public reads went through TCRdb reprocessing: fastp at Q25, MiXCR clone calling, in-frame beta chains kept. Identical CDR3 proteins give one entry, which carries the most common genes and DNA. TCRdb assigned the V and J calls; the authors' analysis was not used. The sample records about 89,000 distinct CDR3 sequences, 23% of which are singletons. The ten largest account for 6.7% of the sample.

The investigation overall reported the following: Tissue and blood shared very few CDR3 sequences, a result attributed to high CDR3 diversity and limited sampling. Group comparisons rested on small numbers: three non-neoplastic, three low-grade glioma and several glioblastoma patients. VJ-independent divergence between tissue and blood was found to be below expectation in non-neoplastic patients but above expectation in all gliomas, particularly low-grade gliomas.

The sample taken for sequencing was glioma tissue, nonneoplastic brain tissue, or PBMCs (not recorded which). The source is a human donor with low-grade glioma or glioblastoma, undergoing nonglioma brain surgery, or in good health (not recorded which). The chain couples TRBV2 to TRBJ2-3; the central 10 bases match TRBD2. CDR3 region: CASSALAGPTDTQYF. The nucleotide sequence is given as TGTGCCAGCAGTGCACTAGCGGGGCCCACAGATACGCAGTATTTT.